This T cell receptor beta chain was identified in a study of PD-1 blockade in classical Hodgkin lymphoma. Each patient relapsed following autologous stem cell transplantation, and prior brentuximab vedotin exposure differed. Purification of CD4+ T cells from thawed PBMCs was achieved by magnetic negative selection. This CDR3 region has 14 residues. V lost 3 bases, J lost 4 bases, and 13 bases lay in between. CDR1 is MDHEN, CDR2 SYDVKM, per germline. Profiled with immunoSEQ multiplex PCR; TCRdb holds only in-frame clones, not every one. The sample records about 8,500 clones, 65% to 85% being singletons.

Here the sequenced sample was CD4+ T cells from blood, taken at baseline. The sequence came from a human donor with classical Hodgkin lymphoma. The chain carries TRBV28 and TRBJ2-7; possible D gene TRBD2, 6 bases. CDR3 loop: CASSLRGSGYEQYF. The CDR3 nucleotides are TGTGCCAGCAGTTTGCGGGGAAGTGGGTACGAGCAGTACTTC.